This T cell receptor (beta chain) was identified during a study of CD8+CD57+ T cells in acquired aplastic anemia. On the study more broadly: DNA from sorted CD4+ and CD8+ cells averaged approximately 3.5 ug. Average CD4+ read depth in healthy donors was 10 million to 12 million reads.

Profiles of TCR beta VDJ and CDR3 were generated from a genomic DNA template. TCRdb reanalysed the reads using MiXCR and keeps one entry per CDR3 protein. The sample has about 110,000 distinct CDR3 sequences, about half seen once. Study-level points and caveats: Overlapping CD8+ CDR3 repertoires of patients and controls contained under 35 shared sequences. Patients and controls were not found to differ significantly in CD8+ Simpson's diversity.

This clonotype was detected ten times or more. The antigen remains unidentified. Germline assignment: CDR1 MNHNS and CDR2 SASEGT. The V end was cut by 2 bases, the J end by 8 bases, with 13 bases between. The CDR3 covers 15 residues. This TCR was sampled from a human donor in good health, serving as a control. Material for sequencing was sorted CD4+, CD8+, or CD8+CD57+ T cells (not recorded which) from PBMCs. The gene calls are TRBV6-1 and TRBJ1-6; D uncertain. CDR3 residues: CASSELRSFDSPLHF. The DNA of the CDR3 is TGTGCCAGCAGTGAACTTCGCTCTTTCGATTCACCCCTCCACTTT.